The next 31 T cell receptor beta chains were all read from a single sample in a study of human T cells and chemical hapten exposure. Time point described: pre-sensitization, week 0. Treatment here: therapeutic diphenylcyclopropenone sensitization with weekly scalp DPC. TCRdb re-called the RACE reads with MiXCR, one entry per CDR3 protein. This table has roughly 380,000 distinct CDR3 sequences, roughly 5.3% appearing once. Source: whole blood, taken in connection with sensitization to the hapten diphenylcyclopropenone (DPC). The receptors come from a woman aged 45 to 65 with alopecia areata. Some clones in this sample may be carry-over from other donors' samples.

This clonotype came up many times. The rearrangement joins TRBV2 to TRBJ2-1; 10 bases agree with TRBD2. Per the germline V gene, CDR1 is SNHLY and CDR2 is FYNNEI. V gave up 4 bases and J gave up 2 bases; unmatched junction bases: 5. This CDR3 has 16 residues. The CDR3 spells CASSGSSGGPYNEQFF. CDR3 in DNA: TGTGCCAGCAGTGGGTCTAGCGGGGGACCCTACAATGAGCAGTTCTTC.

This clonotype was picked up many times. The chain combines TRBV3-1 with TRBJ2-7; D unresolved. Per the germline V gene, CDR1 is LGHDT and CDR2 is YNNKEL (reference sequence). V lost 0 bases, J lost 0 bases, and 12 bases lay in between. The CDR3 sequence is 16 residues long. CDR3 sequence reads: CASSQDRAASSYEQYF. Written as DNA, the CDR3 is TGTGCCAGCAGCCAAGATCGGGCGGCAAGCTCCTACGAGCAGTACTTC.

J is TRBJ2-5 and V is TRBV11-2, with a weak D call TRBD2 (5 bases). V gave up 4 bases and J gave up 2 bases, with 5 bases separating them. This CDR3 comprises 12 residues. Germline lookup yields CDR1 SGHAT and CDR2 FQNNGV. The CDR3 DNA is TGTGCCAGCAGCTGGAGGCAAGAGACCCAGTACTTC. The encoded protein is CASSWRQETQYF.

The V gene is TRBV2, the J gene TRBJ2-7; the match to TRBD1 covers 7 bases. CDR3 size: 13 residues. Germline lookup yields CDR1 SNHLY and CDR2 FYNNEI. Germline trimming cut 8 bases from V and 12 bases from J; bases unmatched to any gene: 16. The CDR3 is CASGISRGIERYF. CDR3 in DNA: TGTGCCAGCGGGATTTCCAGGGGGATTGAACGGTACTTC.

This clonotype was seen more than once but under ten times. V and J are TRBV28 and TRBJ1-2; possible D gene TRBD1, 6 bases. The germline CDR1 and CDR2 sequences are MDHEN and SYDVKM. V shed 5 bases and J shed 4 bases, with 14 bases lying between them. CDR3 length equals 14 residues. CDR3 sequence: CASSPGEFIYGYTF. The CDR3 DNA sequence: TGTGCCAGCAGTCCAGGGGAGTTCATCTATGGCTACACCTTC.

There are many counts of this clonotype. V and J are TRBV20-1 and TRBJ2-3; the match to TRBD2 covers 11 bases. Germline V gene data show CDR1 as DFQATT and CDR2 as SNEGSKA (reference sequence). CDR3 length: 16 amino acids. Trimming removed 1 base from V and 6 bases from J; junction bases left unmatched: 9. CDR3 nucleotides: TGCAGTGCTAGAGGGACTAGCGGGCTCAACGCCGATACGCAGTATTTT. Its protein product is CSARGTSGLNADTQYF.

This clonotype occurred a few times. The CDR3 DNA is TGTGCCAGCAGTTTCGGACAAGGCGGGGAGCTGTTTTTT. This gives the protein CASSFGQGGELFF. The genes are TRBV12-3 or TRBV12-4 and TRBJ2-2, with a tentative D call TRBD1 (5 bases). V lost 3 bases and J lost 7, with 9 bases in between. This CDR3 has 13 amino acids.

In its sample, this clonotype was seen a few times. The chain joins TRBV9 to TRBJ2-2; 8 positions match TRBD1. Germline CDR1 reads SGDLS; CDR2 reads YYNGEE. Trimming removed 3 bases from V and 7 bases from J; junction bases left unmatched: 5. CDR3 length equals 14 residues. The CDR3 reads CASSGDRLLGELFF. CDR3 nucleotide sequence: TGTGCCAGCAGCGGGGACAGGCTCCTCGGGGAGCTGTTTTTT.

This clonotype came up many times. The rearrangement links TRBV24-1 to TRBJ2-2, with TRBD1 as a possible D gene (6 bases). The germline CDR1 and CDR2 sequences are KGHDR and SFDVKD. This CDR3 comprises 15 residues. V lost 9 bases to trimming and J lost 2 bases, with 15 bases between them. In DNA, the CDR3 is TGTGCCACCGGGGGCAGCGGCAGTAACACCGGGGAGCTGTTTTTT. Its translation is CATGGSGSNTGELFF.

This clonotype was seen ten or more times. The V call is TRBV20-1, the J call TRBJ2-1; no definite D call. The ends were cut back, 0 bases at V and 4 bases at J, with 13 bases in the middle. The CDR3 is 15 residues long. Germline V gene sequence: CDR1 DFQATT, CDR2 SNEGSKA (reference sequence). The CDR3 reads CSARDLPGQYNEQFF. Written as DNA, the CDR3 is TGCAGTGCTAGAGATTTGCCGGGCCAGTACAATGAGCAGTTCTTC.

There are many counts of this clonotype. The chain carries TRBV29-1 and TRBJ2-2, with D hard to call. Trimming stripped 2 bases from V and 0 bases from J, with 10 bases between. The CDR3 covers 15 residues. Germline CDR1 SQVTM, CDR2 ANQGSEA. CDR3 protein: CSVESSVANTGELFF. In DNA form, the CDR3 reads TGCAGCGTTGAATCTTCGGTCGCGAACACCGGGGAGCTGTTTTTT.

The table lists this clonotype with many counts. This chain joins TRBV28 and TRBJ2-1, with D tentatively TRBD1 or TRBD2 (5 bases each). Germline values: CDR1 MDHEN, CDR2 SYDVKM. CDR3 size: 14 residues. V was pared by 5 bases and J by 9 bases, with 17 bases between. CDR3 nucleotide sequence: TGTGCCAGCAGTCCTCTCAGGGAGAAGGGTGAGCAGTTCTTC. Translated, it gives CASSPLREKGEQFF.

This clonotype was seen a few times. V and J are TRBV4-1 and TRBJ1-3, with 7 bases that match TRBD1. Germline V lookup: CDR1 MGHRA, CDR2 YSYEKL. The CDR3 totals 17 residues. V gave up 5 bases and J gave up 1 base; unmatched junction bases: 11. This chain's CDR3 is CASSFLTGQPSGNTIYF. The CDR3 DNA sequence: TGCGCCAGCAGCTTTTTGACAGGGCAGCCTTCTGGAAACACCATATATTTT.

This clonotype was seen ten or more times. This chain joins TRBV28 and TRBJ2-5, with D perhaps matching TRBD1 or TRBD2 (5 bases each). CDR1 and CDR2 (germline): MDHEN, SYDVKM. Trimming left V 6 bases short and J 0 bases short, with 5 bases between. There are 12 residues in the CDR3. The CDR3 nucleotides are TGTGCCAGCAGGGGGGACCAAGAGACCCAGTACTTC. Protein product: CASRGDQETQYF.

The V call is TRBV19, the J call TRBJ2-6; D possibly corresponds to TRBD2 (5 bases). Between the trimmed V and J ends, which lost 1 base and 1 base, there was a span of 5 bases. This CDR3 has 15 residues. Per the germline V gene, CDR1 is LNHDA and CDR2 is SQIVND (reference sequence). CDR3 nucleotide sequence: TGTGCCAGTAGTATAGGAGGGTCTGGGGCCAACGTCCTGACTTTC. Its translation is CASSIGGSGANVLTF.

Ten or more counts support this clonotype. The chain recombines TRBV20-1 with TRBJ2-7; D possibly matches TRBD1 or TRBD2 (5 bases each). V was clipped by 4 bases and J by 1 base, with 14 bases between them. The germline CDR1 and CDR2 sequences are DFQATT and SNEGSKA (reference sequence). This CDR3 region has 14 residues. The CDR3 region has the DNA TGCAGTGCTACCGGGACCCACAAGTCCTACGAGCAGTACTTC. The encoded protein is CSATGTHKSYEQYF.

This clonotype occurred many times. The V call is TRBV29-1, the J call TRBJ2-5; D unresolved. The length of the CDR3 is 13 residues. Germline CDR1 is SQVTM and CDR2 is ANQGSEA. V lost 4 bases and J lost 5, with 14 bases in between. CDR3 nucleotides: TGCAGCGTTGGACTGTGGAAGGGCGAGACCCAGTACTTC. Residues: CSVGLWKGETQYF.

This clonotype was observed a few times. This rearrangement joins TRBV6-2 or TRBV6-3 to TRBJ2-3; D not certain. V dropped 2 bases and J dropped 4 bases, with 7 bases sitting between them. The CDR3 runs to 13 residues. Germline lookup yields CDR1 MNHEY and CDR2 SVGEGT. This CDR3 is CASSYHRADTQYF. Written as DNA, the CDR3 is TGTGCCAGCAGTTACCACAGAGCAGATACGCAGTATTTT.

This clonotype was counted only a few times. The chain carries TRBV27 and TRBJ1-2, with D maybe TRBD1 (5 bases). Germline CDR1 reads MNHEY; CDR2 reads SMNVEV (reference sequence). V was shortened by 7 bases and J by 8 bases, with 17 bases between the two germline ends. The CDR3 covers 13 residues. The CDR3 sequence is CASKGAALGGYTF. The CDR3 DNA reads TGTGCCAGCAAAGGGGCCGCCTTAGGAGGCTACACCTTC.

The V gene is TRBV9, the J gene TRBJ2-3; D not resolved. From germline, CDR1 is SGDLS and CDR2 YYNGEE. The ends were cut back, 0 bases at V and 2 bases at J, with 7 bases in the middle. This CDR3 is 14 amino acids long. This CDR3 reads CASSVETLTDTQYF. The CDR3 nucleotides read TGTGCCAGCAGCGTAGAAACCCTCACAGATACGCAGTATTTT.

This clonotype was recorded a few times. CDR3 sequence: CASSFQITGVSETQYF. The CDR3 DNA reads as TGTGCCAGCAGCTTCCAGATTACAGGGGTATCAGAGACCCAGTACTTC. The genes are TRBV7-9 and TRBJ2-5, with 7 bases matching TRBD1. CDR1 and CDR2 from the germline V gene are SEHNR and FQNEAQ (reference sequence). The junction had 11 bases not matched to a gene; V was cut back by 3 bases and J by 4 bases. This CDR3 has 16 amino acids.

This clonotype was detected many times. The chain carries TRBV7-8 and TRBJ1-4; unclear D gene. CDR3 length equals 12 residues. V shed 4 bases and J shed 8 bases, with 8 bases lying between them. Germline V gene sequence: CDR1 SGHVS, CDR2 FQNEAQ. CDR3 DNA: TGTGCCAGCAGCTCGGATCGAGAAAAACTGTTTTTT. It is translated as CASSSDREKLFF.

Of note for this clonotype: One base away lies a much larger clone, so this may be a sequencing read error. This sequence joins TRBV28 and TRBJ2-4; possibly TRBD1 for D (6 bases). CDR1 is MDHEN and CDR2 is SYDVKM in the germline V gene. CDR3 length: 15 residues. The CDR3, as DNA: TGTGCCAGCAGTTTCCAGATGGGGGCGCGAGACATTAAGTACTTC. Translated: CASSFQMGARDIKYF.

This rearrangement joins TRBV27 to TRBJ2-5; D gene ambiguous. The V gene's germline CDR1 is MNHEY and CDR2 SMNVEV (reference sequence). The CDR3 is 14 amino acids. The ends were cut back, 2 bases at V and 5 bases at J, with 12 bases in the middle. The CDR3 bases are TGTGCCAGCAGTTTAGGGTCCTTCAGCGAGACCCAGTACTTC. Translated: CASSLGSFSETQYF.

The sample holds many counts of this clonotype. The chain has TRBV6-2 or TRBV6-3 and TRBJ2-1, with 11 bases that match TRBD2. With 5 bases clipped from V and 6 bases from J, the junction kept 9 bases outside the gene matches. The germline CDR1 and CDR2 sequences are MNHEY and SVGEGT. The CDR3 is made up of 16 amino acids. The DNA of the CDR3 is TGTGCCAGCAGTACCCTTACTAGCGGGAGTAGCAATGAGCAGTTCTTC. As protein: CASSTLTSGSSNEQFF.

At least ten counts were recorded for this clonotype. The rearrangement uses TRBV7-8 and TRBJ2-4, with D uncertain. CDR1 and CDR2 from the germline V gene are SGHVS and FQNEAQ. The CDR3 consists of 12 residues. V lost 1 base, J lost 5 bases, and 3 bases lay in between. CDR3 DNA: TGTGCCAGCAGCTTAGAGGAAAACATTCAGTACTTC. Translated, it gives CASSLEENIQYF.

Written as DNA, the CDR3 is TGTGCCAGCACCCAGACTAGCGGGGGTATTATAGATACGCAGTATTTT. This gives the protein CASTQTSGGIIDTQYF. The chain uses TRBV6-1 and TRBJ2-3, with 12 bases aligning to TRBD2. The germline gives CDR1 MNHNS, CDR2 SASEGT. Germline trimming cut 7 bases from V and 5 bases from J; bases unmatched to any gene: 10. The length of the CDR3 is 16 residues.

At least ten counts were recorded for this clonotype. This chain links TRBV2 with TRBJ1-4, with D uncertain. The CDR3 has 14 amino acids. Per germline, CDR1 SNHLY and CDR2 FYNNEI. V was clipped by 5 bases and J by 0 bases, with 7 bases between them. The CDR3 region has the DNA TGTGCCAGCAGTCGCAGTGCAACTAATGAAAAACTGTTTTTT. As protein: CASSRSATNEKLFF.

The rearrangement uses TRBV6-2 or TRBV6-3 and TRBJ2-3; 8 nucleotides align to TRBD2. Germline CDR1 MNHEY, CDR2 SVGEGT. J gave up 6 bases and V 2 bases, and 13 bases lay outside the gene matches. This CDR3 comprises 17 residues. The CDR3 nucleotides are TGTGCCAGCAGTTACCTATGGACTAGCCCGAGGAGGGATACGCAGTATTTT. It is translated as CASSYLWTSPRRDTQYF.

V usage is TRBV5-4 and J usage is TRBJ2-6, with D unresolved. Germline V gives CDR1 SGHNT, CDR2 YYREEE (reference sequence). This CDR3 is 14 amino acids long. Trimming removed 10 bases at V and 0 bases at J, with 11 bases between. The DNA for the CDR3 is TGTGCCGGCGGAACAGACTCTGGGGCCAACGTCCTGACTTTC. Its protein is CAGGTDSGANVLTF.

The chain employs TRBV4-2 and TRBJ2-7, with D perhaps TRBD2 (7 bases). The CDR3 has 16 amino acids. V was trimmed by 4 bases and J by 5 bases, leaving 21 bases between them. Germline values: CDR1 LGHNA, CDR2 YNFKEQ. The CDR3 protein is CASSRDLTGGLNEQYF. The CDR3 nucleotides read TGTGCCAGCAGCCGCGACCTGACGGGGGGCCTAAACGAGCAGTACTTC.